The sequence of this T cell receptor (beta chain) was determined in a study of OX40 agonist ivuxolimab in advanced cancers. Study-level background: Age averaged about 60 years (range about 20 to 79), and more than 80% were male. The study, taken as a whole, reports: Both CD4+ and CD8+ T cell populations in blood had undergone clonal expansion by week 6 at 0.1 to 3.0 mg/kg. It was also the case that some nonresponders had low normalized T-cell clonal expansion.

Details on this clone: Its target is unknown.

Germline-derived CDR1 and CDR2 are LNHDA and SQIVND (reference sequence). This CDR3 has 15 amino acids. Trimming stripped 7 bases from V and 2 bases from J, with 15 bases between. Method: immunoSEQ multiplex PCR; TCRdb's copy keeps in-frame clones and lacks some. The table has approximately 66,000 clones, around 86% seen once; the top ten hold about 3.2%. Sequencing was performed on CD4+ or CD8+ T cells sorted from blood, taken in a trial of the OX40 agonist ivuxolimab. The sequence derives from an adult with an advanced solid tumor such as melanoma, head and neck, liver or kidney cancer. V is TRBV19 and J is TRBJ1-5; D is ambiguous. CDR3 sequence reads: CASMNMMNGNQPQHF. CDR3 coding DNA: TGTGCCAGTATGAATATGATGAATGGCAATCAGCCCCAGCATTTT.